The present entry profiles one T cell receptor (beta chain) with its context. This record comes from a study of blood T cell repertoires in COVID-19. Across the whole study: Some COVID-19 samples were acute and others convalescent; all came from the United States, Italy and Spain. T cells, B-cell-depleted T cells, or PBMCs supplied cDNA or gDNA.

Authors' analysis steps: Reference gene primer amplification gave nucleated cell count estimates. Using immunoSEQ multiplex PCR, the repertoire was profiled, and TCRdb retains in-frame clones only, with some absent. Clonal size and the V and J genes are those of that table, whereas D and trimming came from the DNA. The data contain approximately 130,000 clones, 70% to 80% of them singletons. The germline CDR1 and CDR2 sequences are MNHEY and SVGAGI. This CDR3 is built from 14 residues. J was trimmed by 2 bases and V by 7 bases; bases with no gene match: 8. The chain couples TRBV6-5 to TRBJ2-7; the match to TRBD1 covers 7 bases. The sequence was collected from a human donor in a cohort sampled during active COVID-19. The source material was peripheral blood. CDR3 coding DNA: TGTGCCAGCACAGGGACAGCAGAAACCTACGAGCAGTACTTC. Protein: CASTGTAETYEQYF.